Listed here are 22 T cell receptor beta chains from one sample, sequenced in a study of type 1 and type 2 diabetes patients. Amplification started from genomic DNA. Multiplex PCR with 30 forward and 13 reverse primers amplified the TCR beta CDR3. MiXCR, run by TCRdb on the multiplex PCR reads, gives a single entry per CDR3 protein. The sample contains fewer than 350,000 distinct CDR3 sequences, 40% to 50% of which appear only once. Sequenced input: peripheral blood mononuclear cells (PBMCs). All receptors come from a man between 18 and 29 years old with type 2 diabetes.

This chain joins TRBV29-1 and TRBJ2-1; possibly TRBD2 for D (7 bases). Trimming took off 6 bases at V and 5 bases at J, with 17 bases between the two ends. Germline V gives CDR1 SQVTM, CDR2 ANQGSEA. This CDR3 has 14 amino acids. CDR3: CSVRWGGENNEQFF. CDR3 sequence (DNA): TGCAGCGTACGATGGGGGGGCGAGAACAATGAGCAGTTCTTC.

The genes are TRBV28 and TRBJ2-2, with 8 positions matching TRBD2. The junction had 5 bases not matched to a gene; V was cut back by 2 bases and J by 3 bases. Germline loops: CDR1 MDHEN, CDR2 SYDVKM. The CDR3 covers 16 residues. CDR3 DNA: TGTGCCAGCAGTTTAGATGTAGCGGGGTACACCGGGGAGCTGTTTTTT. Amino acids: CASSLDVAGYTGELFF.

The chain is built from TRBV19 and TRBJ2-1, with TRBD2 as a possible D gene (6 bases). This CDR3 contains 14 residues. With 2 bases removed from V and 7 bases from J, the gap between germline ends came to 12 bases. Per germline, CDR1 LNHDA and CDR2 SQIVND (reference sequence). The CDR3: CASSITGLGNEQFF. CDR3 DNA: TGTGCCAGTAGTATAACGGGACTGGGAAATGAGCAGTTCTTC.

The J gene is TRBJ1-6, the V gene TRBV4-1, with 10 positions matching TRBD1. V shed 2 bases and J 5 bases; nucleotides not matched to a gene: 9. The germline V gene encodes CDR1 MGHRA and CDR2 YSYEKL. The CDR3 is 18 residues long. The CDR3 reads CASSQTGQGGSHNSPLHF. The CDR3 bases are TGCGCCAGCAGCCAAACAGGACAGGGGGGGTCCCATAATTCACCCCTCCACTTT.

This clonotype was detected a few times. The chain is built from TRBV20-1 and TRBJ2-1; TRBD2 aligns across 9 bases. The V segment lost 6 bases and the J segment 3 bases; nucleotides outside the gene matches: 9. Germline CDR1 reads DFQATT; CDR2 reads SNEGSKA (reference sequence). The CDR3 is 15 residues long. The CDR3: CSASTSGLRYNEQFF. The CDR3 DNA is TGCAGTGCGTCGACTAGCGGCCTCCGCTACAATGAGCAGTTCTTC.

The chain recombines TRBV19 with TRBJ2-1, with 8 nucleotides matching TRBD2. CDR1 and CDR2 (germline): LNHDA, SQIVND (reference sequence). V lost 5 bases to trimming and J lost 10 bases; unmatched junction nucleotides: 10. The CDR3 has 14 amino acids. CDR3 nucleotides: TGTGCCAGTAGTCTTCCGGGGGGGGCGGCGGAGCAGTTCTTC. Protein product: CASSLPGGAAEQFF.

The genes are TRBV28 and TRBJ1-2; TRBD1 is a possible D gene (6 bases). Germline lookup yields CDR1 MDHEN and CDR2 SYDVKM. Between the trimmed V and J ends, which lost 4 bases and 4 bases, there was a span of 16 bases. The CDR3 length is 15 residues. CDR3 loop: CASSWGGLLTYGYTF. The CDR3 DNA sequence: TGTGCCAGCAGTTGGGGGGGGCTATTGACCTATGGCTACACCTTC.

This clonotype was picked up a small number of times. V and J are TRBV29-1 and TRBJ2-7, with D possibly being TRBD1 or TRBD2 (5 bases each). V was shortened by 6 bases and J by 6 bases, with 12 bases between the two germline ends. The germline CDR1 and CDR2 sequences are SQVTM and ANQGSEA. This CDR3 spans 11 amino acids. CDR3 protein: CSVAAGGEQYF. Here the CDR3 DNA reads TGCAGCGTCGCGGCTGGGGGCGAGCAGTACTTC.

The chain uses TRBV2 and TRBJ2-7, with D perhaps matching TRBD2 (5 bases). Germline lookup yields CDR1 SNHLY and CDR2 FYNNEI. The V end lost 6 bases, the J end lost 1 base, and 10 bases lay between the germline ends. The CDR3 length is 13 residues. The CDR3 nucleotides are TGTGCCAGCAGCGACGGGATTTCCTACGAGCAGTACTTC. This sequence encodes CASSDGISYEQYF.

The chain recombines TRBV10-3 with TRBJ2-7, with TRBD2 matching over 7 bases. V shed 10 bases and J 2 bases; nucleotides not matched to a gene: 17. The CDR3 covers 16 residues. Germline V gives CDR1 ENHRY, CDR2 SYGVKD. In nucleotides, the CDR3 is TGTGCCAAACCGGGACTAAAGACTCGAATAACCTACGAGCAGTACTTC. It specifies CAKPGLKTRITYEQYF.

Here the CDR3 reads CASGLGQGGHEQFF. CDR3 bases: TGTGCTAGTGGTTTGGGACAGGGTGGTCATGAGCAGTTCTTC. This chain joins TRBV12-5 and TRBJ2-1; 7 positions match TRBD1. The germline CDR1 and CDR2 sequences are LGHNT and FRNRAP. The CDR3 extends over 14 amino acids. V lost 1 base and J lost 8; bases outside the gene matches: 5. Complete variable domain (other parts from reference TRBV12-5 and TRBJ2-1): DARVTQTPRHKVTEMGQEVTMRCQPILGHNTVFWYRQTMMQGLELLAYFRNRAPLDDSGMPKDRFSAEMPDATLATLKIQPSEPRDSAVYFCASGLGQGGHEQFFGPGTRLTVL.

This clonotype was detected only a few times. This sequence joins TRBV19 and TRBJ1-6; D is possibly TRBD1 (5 bases). Trimming shortened V by 4 bases and J by 7 bases, and 17 bases separated the two germline ends. The CDR3 has 16 amino acids. Germline V gives CDR1 LNHDA, CDR2 SQIVND (reference sequence). The CDR3 sequence: CASSTEGLNINSPLHF. The CDR3 DNA sequence: TGTGCCAGTAGTACCGAGGGACTGAATATCAATTCACCCCTCCACTTT.

This clonotype was seen a few times. The rearrangement links TRBV27 to TRBJ2-1; D is perhaps TRBD2 (5 bases). The ends were cut back, 6 bases at V and 2 bases at J, with 5 bases in the middle. CDR1 and CDR2 from the germline V gene are MNHEY and SMNVEV (reference sequence). This CDR3 is 12 amino acids long. In DNA, the CDR3 is TGTGCCAGCAGCGGGGCCTACAATGAGCAGTTCTTC. This gives the protein CASSGAYNEQFF.

This clonotype was seen a handful of times. The chain uses TRBV30 and TRBJ1-4; D ambiguous. The CDR3 spans 11 residues. CDR1 GTSNPN and CDR2 SVGIG come from the germline V gene (reference sequence). Trimming took 0 bases from V and 8 from J, leaving 4 bases between them. CDR3 in DNA: TGTGCCTGGAGTGTAACAGAAAAACTGTTTTTT. The encoded protein is CAWSVTEKLFF.

The chain couples TRBV19 to TRBJ1-6, with D unresolved. Germline V gene lookup returns CDR1 LNHDA and CDR2 SQIVND (reference sequence). The V gene lost 4 bases and the J gene lost 7 bases, with 14 bases spanning the gap. This CDR3 region has 15 residues. The CDR3 protein is CASSTDAIANSPLHF. The CDR3 nucleotides are TGTGCCAGTAGTACCGACGCCATTGCCAATTCACCCCTCCACTTT.

The chain couples TRBV12-3 or TRBV12-4 to TRBJ2-7; TRBD2 aligns across 10 bases. The J call is uncertain, as TRBJ2-5 better fits the DNA end. The CDR3 spans 15 residues. The CDR3 nucleotides are TGTGCCAGCAGTAAGGGACTAGCGACCGCGGAGACCCAGTACTTC. Protein: CASSKGLATAETQYF.

This chain joins TRBV2 and TRBJ1-4; no definite D call. CDR1 is SNHLY and CDR2 is FYNNEI in the germline V gene. The CDR3 consists of 16 residues. V lost 1 base and J 6 bases, leaving 15 bases between the germline ends. This CDR3 is CASSEGVDRGYEKLFF. The CDR3 DNA is TGTGCCAGCAGTGAAGGAGTAGATCGGGGATATGAAAAACTGTTTTTT.

This clonotype was recorded a few times. The chain employs TRBV11-2 and TRBJ2-7, with 8 nucleotides matching TRBD2. This CDR3 has 16 amino acids. Trimming cost V 5 bases and J 3 bases; bases outside gene matches: 12. Germline V CDR1 and CDR2: SGHAT, FQNNGV. CDR3 amino acids: CASSLNSGSEGYEQYF. In DNA, the CDR3 is TGTGCCAGCAGCCTAAACAGCGGGAGTGAAGGCTACGAGCAGTACTTC.

The chain links TRBV29-1 to TRBJ2-1, with D possibly TRBD2 on 6 matching bases. CDR1 and CDR2 from the germline V gene are SQVTM and ANQGSEA. Trimming took 4 bases from V and 3 from J, leaving 13 bases between them. The CDR3 has 14 amino acids. CDR3 sequence: CSVVGSGLYNEQFF. In DNA form, the CDR3 reads TGCAGCGTTGTGGGTAGCGGACTCTACAATGAGCAGTTCTTC.

The rearrangement links TRBV20-1 to TRBJ1-4; D is ambiguous. The CDR3 has 14 amino acids. V was pared by 6 bases and J by 0 bases, with 11 bases between. CDR1 DFQATT and CDR2 SNEGSKA come from the germline V gene (reference sequence). As DNA, the CDR3 is TGCAGTGCCCCAGCACCCGCAACTAATGAAAAACTGTTTTTT. Amino acid sequence: CSAPAPATNEKLFF.

This clonotype has a handful of counts. J is TRBJ2-1 and V is TRBV14; D gene unclear. This CDR3 has 17 residues. Germline values: CDR1 SGHDN, CDR2 FVKESK. Trimming stripped 0 bases from V and 6 bases from J, with 18 bases between. The CDR3 sequence is CASSQEAIPPITNEQFF. CDR3 DNA: TGTGCCAGCAGCCAAGAAGCTATCCCCCCGATTACCAATGAGCAGTTCTTC.

The rearrangement joins TRBV27 to TRBJ1-1, with 12 bases that match TRBD1. CDR3 length: 14 residues. The germline V gene has CDR1 MNHEY and CDR2 SMNVEV (reference sequence). The ends lost 5 bases at V and 9 bases at J; junction bases unmatched: 7. The CDR3 DNA reads TGTGCCAGCAGTGGAAGGGACAGGGGGCGACAAGCTTTCTTT. Its protein product is CASSGRDRGRQAFF.